The entry below describes one T cell receptor beta chain. It lacks a known antigen. No base quality information exists; no much larger clone differs at one position. V ends up 0 bases short and J 5 bases short, with an unmatched junction base count of 16. Including the terminal cysteine and phenylalanine, the CDR3 comprises 18 residues. Just the 54-base CDR3 DNA is kept, in frame starting at base 1. From a lookup of the germline V gene (reference sequence), CDR1 and CDR2 are SGHNT and YYREEE. The data derive from a study of blood T cell repertoires in COVID-19 (dated by TCRdb to the early 2020s). Some background on the complete study: The collaborator samples originated in the United States, Italy and Spain and spanned the acute and convalescent phases of COVID-19. The prospective study material was composed of cDNA or gDNA derived from T cells, B-cell-depleted T cells, or PBMCs. Subjects who had been exposed to COVID-19, were actively infected with it, or had recovered from it provided the deeply sampled blood TCRbeta repertoires that made up the dataset. The repertoires were released in a freely available public database meant as a resource for research on the immune response to SARS-CoV-2. The samples were drawn from the first 160 participants of the ongoing ImmuneRACE study and from 950 to 1,500 subjects provided by 6 global collaborators. Nearly every sample came with metadata listing a de-identified subject ID, COVID-19 status, age in years and sex. Where available, HLA class I and class II types were taken from metadata supplied by the sample provider and were not determined by assay-based typing.

TCRbeta CDR3 regions were amplified from genomic DNA by means of the immunoSEQ Assay, a bias-controlled multiplex PCR. The authors' analysis ran thus. Nucleated cell counts per sample were estimated from amplification of reference gene primers within the assay. To quantify the absolute abundance of each unique TCRbeta CDR3 rearrangement, sequence reads were collapsed and filtered. For each sample, productive Simpson clonality was calculated as the square root of Simpson's diversity index across productive rearrangements. The clones in this table, taken by TCRdb from immuneACCESS, are in-frame only. Not every clone is retained; where verified, under half of the shortfall comes from an unresolved V gene, and the cause of the rest is unknown. From that table come the V and J calls and clone size; the DNA was used to work out D and trimming. Recorded for this sample are around 150,000 clones; about nine tenths of them occurred a single time. Of the sample, about 4.1% falls within the top ten clones.

Collaborating institutions collected whole blood in K2EDTA tubes following their own protocols. For TCRbeta analysis, collaborator samples were shipped as frozen whole blood, as isolated PBMCs, or as DNA extracted from either sample type. The research as a whole found: How much clinical and demographic metadata was included differed by source and by participant, and the metadata was provided uncurated.

In this chain, TRBV5-4 is recombined with TRBJ2-5, with TRBD2 identical over 7 junction bases. The clonotype was recovered from a woman aged 55-69 years with active or convalescent COVID-19. The material sequenced was peripheral blood. The DNA sequence is as follows: TGTGCCAGCAGCTTGGCCAGATGGGAGGGCCTCGCTTCGGAGACCCAGTACTTC. The translation is CASSLARWEGLASETQYF.